The 19 T cell receptor beta chains below were found in one sample sequenced in a study of early T cells in non-severe SARS-CoV-2 infection. TCRdb fed the 5' RACE reads into MiXCR, producing one record per CDR3 protein. The table records about 40,000 distinct CDR3 sequences, 5% to 6.5% of them present only once. The specimen sequenced was whole blood. These receptors came from an adult who was a healthcare worker with PCR-confirmed SARS-CoV-2 infection or an uninfected control (not recorded which).

The sample holds many counts of this clonotype. This chain connects TRBV11-2 to TRBJ1-1; weak D call: TRBD1 (5 bases). The CDR3 contains 15 residues. V was pared by 4 bases and J by 3 bases, with 15 bases between. Germline V gene lookup returns CDR1 SGHAT and CDR2 FQNNGV. The CDR3 DNA reads as TGTGCCAGCAGCTCTAGACTTGGGGGGGACACTGAAGCTTTCTTT. Protein: CASSSRLGGDTEAFF.

This clonotype occurred many times. The rearrangement uses TRBV20-1 and TRBJ2-3, with 9 bases lining up with TRBD2. The J segment lost 5 bases and the V segment lost 3 bases, leaving 9 bases of the junction unmatched. This CDR3 comprises 15 residues. The germline V gene encodes CDR1 DFQATT and CDR2 SNEGSKA (reference sequence). The CDR3 DNA is TGCAGTGCTAGTGTGCCTAGCGGGAATCTAGATACGCAGTATTTT. Protein sequence: CSASVPSGNLDTQYF.

The chain combines TRBV20-1 with TRBJ2-7; the match to TRBD1 covers 7 bases. Trimming removed 3 bases from V and 0 bases from J; junction bases left unmatched: 2. Germline CDR1 and CDR2: DFQATT and SNEGSKA (reference sequence). The CDR3 spans 13 residues. The CDR3 loop reads CSARGTDSYEQYF. CDR3 DNA sequence: TGCAGTGCTAGGGGGACAGACTCCTACGAGCAGTACTTC.

Many counts were recorded for this clonotype. This chain uses TRBV20-1 with TRBJ2-2, with 10 nucleotides matching TRBD2. Germline loops: CDR1 DFQATT, CDR2 SNEGSKA (reference sequence). Germline trimming cut 2 bases from V and 4 bases from J; bases unmatched to any gene: 1. The CDR3 is 14 residues long. The CDR3 DNA reads TGCAGTGCTAGACGGACTAGCGGCACCGGGGAGCTGTTTTTT. Its translation is CSARRTSGTGELFF.

This clonotype was observed many times. The J gene is TRBJ2-3, the V gene TRBV7-3, with 8 bases lining up with TRBD2. Germline values: CDR1 SGHTA, CDR2 FQGTGA. Trimming at V came to 2 bases and at J to 0 bases, leaving 7 bases not matched to a gene. The length of the CDR3 is 17 residues. CDR3 sequence (DNA): TGTGCCAGCAGCTTAGCGGGAGGTATATCTAGCACAGATACGCAGTATTTT. Residues: CASSLAGGISSTDTQYF.

This clonotype has ten or more counts. This chain connects TRBV5-4 to TRBJ1-6, with no clear D. The CDR3 sequence is 16 residues long. Germline V gives CDR1 SGHNT, CDR2 YYREEE (reference sequence). Trimming removed 0 bases at V and 7 bases at J, with 14 bases between. CDR3 residues: CASSLDPGWGNSPLHF. CDR3 in DNA: TGTGCCAGCAGCTTGGATCCCGGGTGGGGAAATTCACCCCTCCACTTT.

This clonotype has at least ten counts. This chain uses TRBV29-1 with TRBJ1-1; 10 bases map to TRBD1. Germline CDR1 reads SQVTM; CDR2 reads ANQGSEA. With V trimmed by 6 bases and J by 1 base, 2 bases remained unmatched. This CDR3 region has 13 residues. The CDR3 coding sequence is TGCAGCGTGGGACAGGGGTCGAACACTGAAGCTTTCTTT. It encodes CSVGQGSNTEAFF.

There are many counts of this clonotype. The chain employs TRBV7-2 and TRBJ2-7; D is uncertain. V was clipped by 1 base and J by 5 bases, with 9 bases between them. CDR3 length equals 13 residues. Germline V gene lookup returns CDR1 SGHTA and CDR2 FQGNSA. CDR3 loop: CASSLGRRHEQYF. In DNA, the CDR3 is TGTGCCAGCAGCTTAGGACGCCGACACGAGCAGTACTTC.

This clonotype was observed many times. The genes are TRBV9 and TRBJ2-1, with D possibly matching TRBD1 (6 bases). Germline values: CDR1 SGDLS, CDR2 YYNGEE. Trimming pared 0 bases from V and 0 bases from J, leaving 10 bases between. The CDR3 length is 16 residues. DNA for the CDR3: TGTGCCAGCAGCGTAGCGCTAGGGGGCTCCTACAATGAGCAGTTCTTC. It yields the protein CASSVALGGSYNEQFF.

This clonotype came up many times. The rearrangement joins TRBV20-1 to TRBJ1-5; the match to TRBD1 covers 10 bases. CDR1 is DFQATT and CDR2 is SNEGSKA in the germline V gene (reference sequence). Trimming removed 5 bases from V and 1 base from J; junction bases left unmatched: 14. The CDR3 runs 18 residues. The CDR3 nucleotides read TGCAGTGCTTCCCCCCGGGACAGGGGCCGTAGGAGCAATCAGCCCCAGCATTTT. Translation gives CSASPRDRGRRSNQPQHF.

This chain links TRBV20-1 with TRBJ2-1, with D tentatively TRBD2 (5 bases). Germline lookup yields CDR1 DFQATT and CDR2 SNEGSKA (reference sequence). The CDR3 is 11 residues long. Trimming stripped 5 bases from V and 8 bases from J, with 10 bases between. In DNA form, the CDR3 reads TGCAGTGCTCGCGGGCGTGATGAGCAGTTCTTC. Encoded protein: CSARGRDEQFF.

This clonotype was found a few times. V usage is TRBV7-9 and J usage is TRBJ2-7; D gene unclear. This CDR3 has 14 residues. Trimming stripped 3 bases from V and 5 bases from J, with 14 bases between. Germline CDR1 is SEHNR and CDR2 is FQNEAQ (reference sequence). CDR3 bases: TGTGCCAGCAGCTTCGAGACTGGCGCCGACGAGCAGTACTTC. Translating gives CASSFETGADEQYF.

V is TRBV12-3 or TRBV12-4 and J is TRBJ2-7, with TRBD1 matching over 7 bases. This CDR3 spans 13 amino acids. The V and J ends lost 5 bases and 5 bases, in that order; junction bases with no gene match: 6. CDR3 residues: CASSMTGWNEQYF. DNA for the CDR3: TGTGCCAGCAGTATGACAGGGTGGAACGAGCAGTACTTC.

The sample holds many counts of this clonotype. The rearrangement links TRBV7-6 to TRBJ2-2, with D maybe TRBD1 (6 bases). The CDR3 is made up of 15 amino acids. The germline V gene encodes CDR1 SGHVS and CDR2 FNYEAQ. Trimming took 1 base from V and 5 from J, leaving 11 bases between them. The CDR3 nucleotides read TGTGCCAGCAGCTTAGGTGGGGGCGCAACCGGGGAGCTGTTTTTT. Encoded protein: CASSLGGGATGELFF.

This clonotype was counted at least ten times. This chain connects TRBV7-2 to TRBJ1-3; 8 bases align to TRBD1. Per the germline V gene, CDR1 is SGHTA and CDR2 is FQGNSA. The CDR3 runs to 17 residues. The V gene end was trimmed by 1 base and the J gene end by 0 bases; junction bases not matched to a gene: 5. The CDR3 bases are TGTGCCAGCAGCTTAGGACGGGACAGGAGCTCTGGAAACACCATATATTTT. The encoded protein is CASSLGRDRSSGNTIYF.

The chain employs TRBV30 and TRBJ2-7, with D possibly TRBD1 on 6 matching bases. Germline loops: CDR1 GTSNPN, CDR2 SVGIG (reference sequence). Trimming stripped 6 bases from V and 3 bases from J, with 9 bases between. The CDR3 is 11 residues long. The CDR3 DNA is TGTGCCTGCCACAGGGACTACGAGCAGTACTTC. Its translation is CACHRDYEQYF.

The sample holds many counts of this clonotype. This rearrangement joins TRBV4-2 to TRBJ2-7; TRBD2 is a possible D gene (6 bases). The CDR3 contains 15 residues. Trimming stripped 4 bases from V and 2 bases from J, with 15 bases between. The V gene's germline CDR1 is LGHNA and CDR2 YNFKEQ. The CDR3, as DNA: TGTGCCAGCAGCCTGCGGGACGGCGCTACCTACGAGCAGTACTTC. This encodes CASSLRDGATYEQYF.

At least ten counts were recorded for this clonotype. The rearrangement uses TRBV5-1 and TRBJ2-1; D is uncertain. The CDR3 extends over 13 amino acids. Germline-derived CDR1 and CDR2 are SGHRS and YFSETQ. The ends were cut back, 2 bases at V and 7 bases at J, with 10 bases in the middle. This chain's CDR3 is CASSLNPVNEQFF. The CDR3 bases are TGCGCCAGCAGCTTAAATCCGGTTAATGAGCAGTTCTTC. Looking up the rest from reference TRBV5-1 and TRBJ2-1 gives the full variable domain: KAGVTQTPRYLIKTRGQQVTLSCSPISGHRSVSWYQQTPGQGLQFLFEYFSETQRNKGNFPGRFSGRQFSNSRSEMNVSTLELGDSALYLCASSLNPVNEQFFGPGTRLTVL.

This clonotype has a count of ten or more. CDR3 in DNA: TGTGCCAGCAGTTACTTGGGGACCCTCTCCTACGAGCAGTACTTC. As protein: CASSYLGTLSYEQYF. The chain recombines TRBV6-2 or TRBV6-3 with TRBJ2-7; perhaps D is TRBD1 or TRBD2 (5 bases each). V lost 1 base and J lost 0, with 10 bases in between. Looked up from germline, CDR1 is MNHEY and CDR2 is SVGEGT. CDR3 size: 15 residues.